This TCR beta chain emerged from a study of post-analysis software for immune sequencing data. Carried by the TCR beta cDNA libraries were unique molecular identifiers. TCRdb ran MiXCR on the PCR reads and lists one entry per CDR3 protein. This sample yields 380,000 or so distinct CDR3 sequences, of which approximately 33% are seen a single time; about an eighth belongs to the top ten. The CDR3 loop spans 14 amino acids. Germline V lookup: CDR1 SEHNR, CDR2 FQNEAQ (reference sequence). Trimming removed 5 bases from V and 5 bases from J, with 13 bases in between. Study-level results: About 5 TRBV segments occurring more often in patients than controls included TRBV5-6, TRBV5-1 and TRBV20-1.

As to this clonotype: The antigen remains unidentified.

This sequence originates from a girl between 5 and 17 years old with multiple sclerosis. The sequencing input was blood. The chain recombines TRBV7-9 with TRBJ2-1; possibly TRBD1 for D (6 bases). The CDR3 reads CASSHPRGNNEQFF. The CDR3 coding sequence is TGTGCCAGCAGCCACCCCAGGGGCAACAATGAGCAGTTCTTC. The full variable domain, completed using reference TRBV7-9 and TRBJ2-1, is DTGVSQNPRHKITKRGQNVTFRCDPISEHNRLYWYRQTLGQGPEFLTYFQNEAQLEKSRLLSDRFSAERPKGSFSTLEIQRTEQGDSAMYLCASSHPRGNNEQFFGPGTRLTVL.